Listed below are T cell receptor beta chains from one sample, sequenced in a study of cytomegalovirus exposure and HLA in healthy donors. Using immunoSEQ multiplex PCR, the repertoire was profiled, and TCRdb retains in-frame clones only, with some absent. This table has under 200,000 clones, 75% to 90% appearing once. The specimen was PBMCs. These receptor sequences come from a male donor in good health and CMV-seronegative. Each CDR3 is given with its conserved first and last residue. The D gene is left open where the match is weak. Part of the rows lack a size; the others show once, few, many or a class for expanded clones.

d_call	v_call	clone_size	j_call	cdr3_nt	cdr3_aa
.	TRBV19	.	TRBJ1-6	TGTGCCAGTAGGTTGGCGGCCAATTCACCCCTCCACTTT	CASRLAANSPLHF
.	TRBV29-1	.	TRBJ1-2	TGCAGCGTTGACGGCGGGATTGATCCGGGCTACACCTTC	CSVDGGIDPGYTF
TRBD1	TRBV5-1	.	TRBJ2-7	TGCGCCAGCAGGTCCGGGACAGATTACGAGCAGTACTTC	CASRSGTDYEQYF
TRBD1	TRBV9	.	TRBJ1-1	TGTGCCAGCAGCACATGGGACAGGGAGAACACTGAAGCTTTCTTT	CASSTWDRENTEAFF
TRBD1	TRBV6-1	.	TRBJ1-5	TGTGCCAGCAGCCCGACAGGGGCGATCAATCAGCCCCAGCATTTT	CASSPTGAINQPQHF
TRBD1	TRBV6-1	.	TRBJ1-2	TGTGCCAGCAGTAGAACGGGACAGGGGGCTTCTGGCTACACCTTC	CASSRTGQGASGYTF
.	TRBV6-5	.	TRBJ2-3	TGTGCCAGCAGTGAAGACTACACAGATACGCAGTATTTT	CASSEDYTDTQYF
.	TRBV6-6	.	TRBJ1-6	TGTGCCAGCAGTCCCTTTCCCTCCTATAATTCACCCCTCCACTTT	CASSPFPSYNSPLHF
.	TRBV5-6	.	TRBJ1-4	TGTGCCAGCAGCGGGGGGACGGCCCGACCTAATGAAAAACTGTTTTTT	CASSGGTARPNEKLFF
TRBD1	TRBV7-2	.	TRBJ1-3	TGTGCCAGCAGCTCGAGGACAGGGGACCCCTCTGGAAACACCATATATTTT	CASSSRTGDPSGNTIYF
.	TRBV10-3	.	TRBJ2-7	TGTGCCATCAGTGAGTCGGGGCAGGGGACCCACGAGCAGTACTTC	CAISESGQGTHEQYF
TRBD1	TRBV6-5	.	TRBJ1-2	TGTGCCAGCAGAAGTGGGACAGGGGAATATGGCTACACCTTC	CASRSGTGEYGYTF
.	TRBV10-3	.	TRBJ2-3	TGTGCCATCAGTCTGCCTAGCGCGCCTGCAGATACGCAGTATTTT	CAISLPSAPADTQYF
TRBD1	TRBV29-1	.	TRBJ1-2	TGCAGCGGAGGGACAGAGGGCCGAAGAAATGGCTACACCTTC	CSGGTEGRRNGYTF
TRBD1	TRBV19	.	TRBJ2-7	TGTGCCAGTAGTCTTTATACGATTATGGGACAGGGGAACTACGAGCAGTACTTC	CASSLYTIMGQGNYEQYF
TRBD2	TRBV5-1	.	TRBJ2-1	TGCGCCAGCAGCCTGGGACTAGCGGGCAGTGAGCAGTTCTTC	CASSLGLAGSEQFF
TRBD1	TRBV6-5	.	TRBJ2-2	TGTGCCAGCAGCCGGGACAGCCCGAACACCGGGGAGCTGTTTTTT	CASSRDSPNTGELFF
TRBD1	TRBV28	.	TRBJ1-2	TGTGCCAGTCTGACAGGGGCGTTAGGCTACACCTTC	CASLTGALGYTF
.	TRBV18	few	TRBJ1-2	TGTGCCAGCTCACCACCAGGGGTGGAGGGCTACACCTTC	CASSPPGVEGYTF
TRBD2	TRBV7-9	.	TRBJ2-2	TGTGCCAGCACCATACCGGGACTAGCGGGGGCCGGGGAGCTGTTTTTT	CASTIPGLAGAGELFF
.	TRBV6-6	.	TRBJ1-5	TGTGCCAGCAGTTTCGCCGCGGGGCACGGCAATCAGCCCCAGCATTTT	CASSFAAGHGNQPQHF
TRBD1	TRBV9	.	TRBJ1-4	TGTGCCAGCAGCGCGGACAGGGGCGGTGAAAAACTGTTTTTT	CASSADRGGEKLFF
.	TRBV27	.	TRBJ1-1	TGTGCCAGCAGCCACAGCTTAACAGGGCTGAACACTGAAGCTTTCTTT	CASSHSLTGLNTEAFF
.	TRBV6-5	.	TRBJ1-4	TGTGCCAGCAGTTACGGTCAGGTTCCAAATGAAAAACTGTTTTTT	CASSYGQVPNEKLFF
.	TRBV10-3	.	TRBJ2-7	TGTGCCATCAGAGGGGGAATCGAGAACGACCAATACGAGCAGTACTTC	CAIRGGIENDQYEQYF
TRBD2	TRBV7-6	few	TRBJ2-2	TGTGCCAGCAGCTTTTTCCTGGGAGGGTCCGGGGAGCTGTTTTTT	CASSFFLGGSGELFF
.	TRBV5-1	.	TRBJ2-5	TGCGCCAGCAGCTACTCCGGTGCCACTGGGGAGCAGTACTTC	CASSYSGATGEQYF
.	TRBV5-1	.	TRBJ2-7	TGCGCCAGCAGCTTGGTAACTAGTGAAGGATACGAGCAGTACTTC	CASSLVTSEGYEQYF
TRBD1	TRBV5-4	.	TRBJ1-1	TGTGCCTCCCGGGAAAGGAGAACAGGGGGCGGTGAAGCTTTCTTT	CASRERRTGGGEAFF
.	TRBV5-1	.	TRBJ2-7	TGCGCCAGCAGCCCCCTGGGCCTGAATAGCGCTGCCTACGAGCAGTACTTC	CASSPLGLNSAAYEQYF
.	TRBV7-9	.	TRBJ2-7	TGTTCCAGCAGCTTAATGCAGGTCCTCTCCTACGAGCAGTACTTC	CSSSLMQVLSYEQYF
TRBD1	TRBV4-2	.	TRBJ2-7	TGTGCCAGCAGCCAAGGGACCAGACAGGGGTTATCGATCTACGAGCAGTACTTC	CASSQGTRQGLSIYEQYF
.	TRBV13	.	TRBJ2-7	TGTGCCAGCAGCTTATTAGCCGGGGGCGAGCAGTACTTC	CASSLLAGGEQYF
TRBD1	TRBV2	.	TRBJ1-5	TGTGCCAGCAGTGAGATGGGACAGCGCAATCAGCCCCAGCATTTT	CASSEMGQRNQPQHF
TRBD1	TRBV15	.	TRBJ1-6	TGTGCCACCAGCCCGCCTAGGGACAGGGCCTCCTGGTATTCACCCCTCCACTTT	CATSPPRDRASWYSPLHF
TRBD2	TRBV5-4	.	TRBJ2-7	TGTGCCAGCAGCTTGGGGGGGGGATCCTACGAGCAGTACTTC	CASSLGGGSYEQYF
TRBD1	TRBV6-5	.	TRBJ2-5	TGTGCCAGCAGACAGGGGGCCCAGGAGACCCAGTACTTC	CASRQGAQETQYF
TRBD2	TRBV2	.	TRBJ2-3	TGTGCCAGCAGTGAAGCGGACGCGGGGGTGGATACGCAGTATTTT	CASSEADAGVDTQYF
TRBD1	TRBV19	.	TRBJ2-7	TGTGCCAGTAGTAAACTACCACGACAGGGCTTCTACGAGCAGTACTTC	CASSKLPRQGFYEQYF
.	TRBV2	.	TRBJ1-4	TGTGCCAGCACCGACTCAGCAACTAATGAAAAACTGTTTTTT	CASTDSATNEKLFF
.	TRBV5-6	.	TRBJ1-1	TGTGCCAGCAGCTTGGGTGTCAGGATTGAAGCTTTCTTT	CASSLGVRIEAFF
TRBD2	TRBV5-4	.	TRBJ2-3	TGTGCCAGCAGCCCCGGACTAGCAGTAGATACGCAGTATTTT	CASSPGLAVDTQYF
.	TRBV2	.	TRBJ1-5	TGTGCCGAGGGAGGGAGGGATCAGCCCCAGCATTTT	CAEGGRDQPQHF
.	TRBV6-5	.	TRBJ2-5	TGTGCCAGCAGCCCCTCTAGGAGTCTCCAAGAGACCCAGTACTTC	CASSPSRSLQETQYF
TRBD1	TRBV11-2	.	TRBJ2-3	TGTGCCAGCAGCTTCACGGGGGACAGGACAGATACGCAGTATTTT	CASSFTGDRTDTQYF
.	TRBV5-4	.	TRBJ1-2	TGTGCCAGCAGCTTGGGCGGGGTTGGCGACTATGGCTACACCTTC	CASSLGGVGDYGYTF
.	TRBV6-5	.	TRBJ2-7	TGTGCCAGCAGTTACTCGTTCAGGGAAGGCGAGCAGTACTTC	CASSYSFREGEQYF
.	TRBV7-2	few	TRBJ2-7	TGTGCCAGCAGCTTAGCCCCTGGGACTTCCTACGAGCAGTACTTC	CASSLAPGTSYEQYF
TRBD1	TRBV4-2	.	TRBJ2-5	TGTGCCAGCAGCCAAGTAGGGACAGGGGGCGAGACCCAGTACTTC	CASSQVGTGGETQYF
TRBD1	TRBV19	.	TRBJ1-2	TGTGCCAGTAGTATAAGGGGGCGAAGCTATGGCTACACCTTC	CASSIRGRSYGYTF
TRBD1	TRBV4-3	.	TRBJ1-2	TGCGCCAGCAGCCAAGCCCCGGGGGGACAGGGAGAACCCTACACCTTC	CASSQAPGGQGEPYTF
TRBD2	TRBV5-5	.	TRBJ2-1	TGTGCCAGCAGCCCGAGCGGGGGGGCAATCTACAATGAGCAGTTCTTC	CASSPSGGAIYNEQFF
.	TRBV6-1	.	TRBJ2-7	TGTGCCAGCACTCGGACAGTCCACTCCTACGAGCAGTACTTC	CASTRTVHSYEQYF
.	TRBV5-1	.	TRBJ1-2	TGCGCCAGCAGCTTGGGAGCAGGAGGGGGCTACACCTTC	CASSLGAGGGYTF
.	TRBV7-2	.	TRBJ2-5	TGTGCCAGCAGCCAGACAGGGAGGCCCCAAGAGACCCAGTACTTC	CASSQTGRPQETQYF
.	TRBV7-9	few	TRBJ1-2	TGTGCCAGCAGCTCCGATTCTCACTTTATCTATGGCTACACCTTC	CASSSDSHFIYGYTF
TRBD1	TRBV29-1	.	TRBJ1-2	TGCAGCGTTCTGGCGAAAACCGGGACAGGGACGCTGGGAGGCTACACCTTC	CSVLAKTGTGTLGGYTF
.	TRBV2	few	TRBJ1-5	TGTGCCAGCAGTTACAGATTTCGAAGCAATCAGCCCCAGCATTTT	CASSYRFRSNQPQHF
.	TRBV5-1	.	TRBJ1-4	TGCGCCAGCAGCTTTTCGTCGGGGTCTAATGAAAAACTGCTTTTT	CASSFSSGSNEKLLF
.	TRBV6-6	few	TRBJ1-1	TGTGCCAGCAGTTATATCGAGGGTACCCCTGAAGCTTTCTTT	CASSYIEGTPEAFF